These 20 T cell receptor beta chains came from one sample sequenced in a study of Ad26.COV2.S vaccination and SARS-CoV-2 variants. The assay was immunoSEQ multiplex PCR, and TCRdb's table has in-frame clones only and misses some. The sample gives approximately 480,000 clones, around 88% of which show up once; around 13% is in the top ten. The treatment was: roughly 19 received Ad26.COV2.S at low or high dose, single or two shots; 5 received placebo; per-sample allocation not given. Sampling happened 63 days after the first vaccine or placebo injection. Material: peripheral blood, obtained in a trial of Ad26.COV2.S vaccine versus placebo. Receptor source: a person between 18 and 65 years old who received the Ad26.COV2.S COVID-19 vaccine or a placebo.

This clone was seen a handful of times. The chain has TRBV2 and TRBJ1-6; D is ambiguous. Per the germline V gene, CDR1 is SNHLY and CDR2 is FYNNEI. The V gene lost 5 bases and the J gene lost 7 bases, with 3 bases spanning the gap. CDR3 length equals 11 residues. The CDR3 DNA follows: TGTGCCAGCAGTACCAATTCACCCCTCCACTTT. It codes for CASSTNSPLHF.

V gene TRBV7-3 combines with J gene TRBJ2-7; the D gene is possibly TRBD2 (6 bases). Trimming shortened V by 5 bases and J by 2 bases, and 16 bases separated the two germline ends. The CDR3 loop spans 15 amino acids. CDR1 and CDR2 from the germline V gene are SGHTA and FQGTGA. The CDR3 loop is CASSPGGTGTYEQYF. CDR3 sequence (DNA): TGTGCCAGCAGCCCGGGCGGGACGGGTACCTACGAGCAGTACTTC. Full variable domain (remainder filled in from reference TRBV7-3 and TRBJ2-7): GAGVSQTPSNKVTEKGKYVELRCDPISGHTALYWYRQSLGQGPEFLIYFQGTGAADDSGLPNDRFFAVRPEGSVSTLKIQRTERGDSAVYLCASSPGGTGTYEQYFGPGTRLTVT.

This clone was seen more than once but under ten times. The rearrangement links TRBV20-1 to TRBJ2-7; D not resolved. Between the trimmed V and J ends, which lost 4 bases and 3 bases, there was a span of 7 bases. This CDR3 comprises 11 residues. The germline CDR1 and CDR2 sequences are DFQATT and SNEGSKA (reference sequence). CDR3 DNA sequence: TGCAGTGCTACCCTCATCTACGAGCAGTACTTC. This sequence encodes CSATLIYEQYF.

This clone occurred once. The rearrangement uses TRBV30 and TRBJ2-1, with D possibly called TRBD1 or TRBD2 (5 bases each). CDR1 and CDR2 (germline): GTSNPN, SVGIG (reference sequence). Trimming took 0 bases from V and 9 from J, leaving 9 bases between them. CDR3 size: 12 residues. The CDR3 spells CAWSVRGIEQFF. CDR3 DNA sequence: TGTGCCTGGAGTGTTCGGGGCATTGAGCAGTTCTTC.

This chain links TRBV5-1 with TRBJ1-2; D remains ambiguous. This CDR3 has 14 residues. V was pared by 3 bases and J by 0 bases, with 9 bases between. Per germline, CDR1 SGHRS and CDR2 YFSETQ. For the CDR3, the DNA is TGCGCCAGCAGCTCGGCCGTAACTAACTATGGCTACACCTTC. Amino acid sequence: CASSSAVTNYGYTF.

The chain joins TRBV20-1 to TRBJ2-7, with D maybe TRBD1 (5 bases). Deletions cut 3 bases from V and 4 bases from J, with 22 bases between. Per the germline V gene, CDR1 is DFQATT and CDR2 is SNEGSKA (reference sequence). The CDR3 extends over 16 amino acids. In DNA form, the CDR3 reads TGCAGTGCTAGTGGGGCCAAGGGCAGTGGAACTTACGAGCAGTACTTC. This sequence encodes CSASGAKGSGTYEQYF.

The gene calls are TRBV18 and TRBJ2-1, with TRBD2 matching over 13 bases. The CDR3 sequence is 16 residues long. V lost 0 bases to trimming and J lost 6 bases; unmatched junction nucleotides: 2. Looked up from germline, CDR1 is KGHSH and CDR2 is LQKENI. The CDR3 DNA follows: TGTGCCAGCTCACCACCGGGACTAGCGGGGATCAATGAGCAGTTCTTC. Its protein is CASSPPGLAGINEQFF.

This chain links TRBV28 with TRBJ1-2; perhaps TRBD1 as D (5 bases). Trimming stripped 6 bases from V and 7 bases from J, with 12 bases between. The length of the CDR3 is 12 residues. CDR1 MDHEN and CDR2 SYDVKM come from the germline V gene. The CDR3 region has the DNA TGTGCCAGCAGAACCTTGGGGCTTGGCTACACCTTC. Its translation: CASRTLGLGYTF.

CDR3 sequence: CASSLGGRLGTEAFF. The CDR3 coding sequence is TGTGCCAGCAGCCTGGGGGGGAGATTGGGCACTGAAGCTTTCTTT. The V and J genes are TRBV6-5 and TRBJ1-1, with a tentative D call TRBD1 (5 bases). This CDR3 has 15 amino acids. Germline values: CDR1 MNHEY, CDR2 SVGAGI. V shed 6 bases and J shed 4 bases, with 18 bases lying between them.

This sequence joins TRBV27 and TRBJ1-2; D is unclear. Germline CDR1 MNHEY, CDR2 SMNVEV (reference sequence). The V end was cut by 2 bases, the J end by 3 bases, with 22 bases between. This CDR3 is 18 amino acids long. The CDR3 DNA follows: TGTGCCAGCAGTTTACTTGGGCCTGACACTTCCCCCTACTATGGCTACACCTTC. Translated: CASSLLGPDTSPYYGYTF.

The genes are TRBV5-1 and TRBJ1-4; D ambiguous. The V and J ends lost 0 bases and 3 bases respectively, with 9 bases between them. The CDR3 length is 15 residues. The germline gives CDR1 SGHRS, CDR2 YFSETQ. The CDR3 spells CASSLASVPNEKLFF. The CDR3 region has the DNA TGCGCCAGCAGCTTGGCGTCAGTTCCTAATGAAAAACTGTTTTTT.

This rearrangement joins TRBV30 to TRBJ2-1; 15 bases map to TRBD2. The CDR3 is 15 residues long. Germline CDR1 GTSNPN, CDR2 SVGIG (reference sequence). Trimming at V came to 3 bases and at J to 12 bases, leaving 9 bases not matched to a gene. Written as DNA, the CDR3 is TGTGCCTGGAGCACCGGGACTAGCGGGAGGTTAGGGCAGTTCTTC. Amino acid sequence: CAWSTGTSGRLGQFF.

This chain joins TRBV12-5 and TRBJ1-2; D is uncertain. V shed 0 bases and J shed 0 bases, with 17 bases lying between them. This CDR3 has 18 residues. Germline V gene data show CDR1 as LGHNT and CDR2 as FRNRAP. In nucleotides, the CDR3 is TGTGCTAGTGGTTTGGTACCCTTAGGTCGCGGAACTAACTATGGCTACACCTTC. This translates into CASGLVPLGRGTNYGYTF.

V is TRBV5-4 and J is TRBJ1-2; 12 bases are shared with TRBD1. V gave up 4 bases and J gave up 6 bases; unmatched junction bases: 13. CDR3 length: 17 residues. Germline V gives CDR1 SGHNT, CDR2 YYREEE (reference sequence). CDR3: CASSGGDRGRSDDGYTF. The CDR3 DNA follows: TGTGCCAGCAGCGGAGGGGACAGGGGGCGCTCAGATGATGGCTACACCTTC.

The DNA for the CDR3 is TGTGCCAGCAGCCATCCCCCTAGCGGGAGAAACGAGCAGTACTTC. Translated, it gives CASSHPPSGRNEQYF. The chain links TRBV7-9 to TRBJ2-7; 10 positions match TRBD2. Germline V gene sequence: CDR1 SEHNR, CDR2 FQNEAQ (reference sequence). This CDR3 is built from 15 residues. Trimming removed 5 bases from V and 5 bases from J; junction bases left unmatched: 9. The full variable domain, in which reference TRBV7-9 and TRBJ2-7 provide the parts outside the CDR3, is DTGVSQNPRHKITKRGQNVTFRCDPISEHNRLYWYRQTLGQGPEFLTYFQNEAQLEKSRLLSDRFSAERPKGSFSTLEIQRTEQGDSAMYLCASSHPPSGRNEQYFGPGTRLTVT.

The V call is TRBV27, the J call TRBJ2-1; TRBD1 matches at 8 bases. Per germline, CDR1 MNHEY and CDR2 SMNVEV (reference sequence). Unmatched junction bases numbered 9, after V lost 4 bases and J lost 7 bases. The CDR3 loop spans 15 amino acids. CDR3 bases: TGTGCCAGCAGTTCCCCGGGACAGGTGAGGAATGAGCAGTTCTTC. It yields the protein CASSSPGQVRNEQFF.

This clone occurred once. This sequence joins TRBV4-3 and TRBJ2-6; perhaps D is TRBD1 or TRBD2 (6 bases each). Trimming left V 5 bases short and J 5 bases short, with 28 bases between. This CDR3 is built from 20 residues. The germline V gene has CDR1 LGHNA and CDR2 YSLEER. CDR3 nucleotides: TGCGCCAGCAGCAAAGCGGGCTCGAGCGACAGGTTCGCTAGGGCCAACGTCCTGACTTTC. This translates into CASSKAGSSDRFARANVLTF.

This clone was recorded once. This chain uses TRBV28 with TRBJ1-2, with a weak D call TRBD1 (6 bases). Germline CDR1 and CDR2: MDHEN and SYDVKM. Trimming shortened V by 5 bases and J by 8 bases, and 15 bases separated the two germline ends. CDR3 size: 13 residues. The CDR3 region is CASSRAGASGYTF. In DNA form, the CDR3 reads TGTGCCAGCAGTAGGGCGGGGGCGAGCGGCTACACCTTC.

V and J are TRBV21-1 and TRBJ2-7; the DNA was not compared with TRBD1, the D call given in the table. TRBV21-1 is a documented pseudogene. CDR3 length: 16 amino acids. The CDR3 here is CASSLSRGDISYEQYF. The CDR3 nucleotides read TGTGCCAGCAGCTTATCCAGGGGGGACATTTCCTACGAGCAGTACTTC.

On this clone: The same CDR3 also results from other DNA sequences found in this sample. CDR3 residues: CASSLVANQNTEAFF. The CDR3 nucleotides read TGTGCCAGCAGCCTGGTGGCAAACCAAAACACTGAAGCTTTCTTT. This rearrangement joins TRBV7-2 to TRBJ1-1; D not resolved. Germline assignment: CDR1 SGHTA and CDR2 FQGNSA. The CDR3 runs 15 residues. V was trimmed by 5 bases and J by 2 bases, leaving 15 bases between them.